This is a list of T cell receptor beta chains from one sample in a study of identical twins. TCRdb re-analysed the 5' RACE reads in MiXCR, keeping a single row per CDR3 protein. The repertoire holds about 570,000 distinct CDR3 sequences, with around a tenth as singletons. These sequences were also reported in another study, on yellow fever vaccine responses in identical twins.

The sample was PBMCs. Every receptor here comes from a woman between 18 and 29 years old in good health. The CDR3 runs from the conserved cysteine through the conserved F or W. Each record gives: D gene, clone size, J gene, V gene, CDR3 length, CDR3 DNA, CDR3 protein. A D gene is named only where the DNA matches it firmly. The size of a clone is reported for some rows only, either as once, few or many, or as a class for expanded clones.

D: NA; size: NA; J: TRBJ2-5; V: TRBV29-1; length: 10; DNA: TGCAGCGGGGGTCAAGAGACCCAGTACTTC; CDR3: CSGGQETQYF
D: TRBD2; size: many; J: TRBJ2-3; V: TRBV28; length: 15; DNA: TGTGCCAGCAGTTTCAGCGGGGGGGCGGGTGATACGCAGTATTTT; CDR3: CASSFSGGAGDTQYF
D: TRBD2; size: many; J: TRBJ2-3; V: TRBV4-1; length: 17; DNA: TGCGCCAGCAGCCAAGGTGTAGCGGGGTTAAGCACAGATACGCAGTATTTT; CDR3: CASSQGVAGLSTDTQYF
D: NA; size: NA; J: TRBJ2-7; V: TRBV15; length: 12; DNA: TGTGCCACCAGCGACAACGGCTACGAGCAGTACTTC; CDR3: CATSDNGYEQYF
D: TRBD2; size: few; J: TRBJ2-4; V: TRBV6-1; length: 13; DNA: TGTGCCAGTAGCGGGGGCGTCGGGTACATTCAGTACTTC; CDR3: CASSGGVGYIQYF
D: TRBD1; size: few; J: TRBJ1-6; V: TRBV2; length: 13; DNA: TGTGCCGGGGGTCGACAGGGCGGTTCACCCCTCCACTTT; CDR3: CAGGRQGGSPLHF
D: TRBD1; size: few; J: TRBJ1-1; V: TRBV29-1; length: 12; DNA: TGCAGCGTTGAGGGGGACAGGGCGGCAGCTTTCTTT; CDR3: CSVEGDRAAAFF
D: NA; size: few; J: TRBJ1-2; V: TRBV28; length: 14; DNA: TGTGCCAGCAGCAACAGGGCCGGTAATCGAGGCTACACCTTC; CDR3: CASSNRAGNRGYTF
D: TRBD2; size: few; J: TRBJ2-1; V: TRBV10-3; length: 14; DNA: TGTGCCACCTCAGGGCTAGCGGCTTACAATGAGCAGTTCTTC; CDR3: CATSGLAAYNEQFF
D: TRBD2; size: NA; J: TRBJ2-7; V: TRBV20-1; length: 15; DNA: TGCAGTGCCCCCCGGACTAGCGGGGGTCCCTACGAGCAGTACTTC; CDR3: CSAPRTSGGPYEQYF
D: TRBD1; size: many; J: TRBJ2-5; V: TRBV20-1; length: 15; DNA: TGCAGTGCTAGAGCCCCGGACAGGGGGAAAGGGGCCCAGTACTTC; CDR3: CSARAPDRGKGAQYF
D: TRBD1; size: many; J: TRBJ2-5; V: TRBV15; length: 16; DNA: TGTGCCACCAGCAGAGGACAGGGAGTTGGCCAAGAGACCCAGTACTTC; CDR3: CATSRGQGVGQETQYF
D: TRBD2; size: NA; J: TRBJ2-1; V: TRBV12-3/TRBV12-4; length: 16; DNA: TGTGCCAGCAGTTTCCCAGCGGGAGGGCCCAACAATGAGCAGTTCTTC; CDR3: CASSFPAGGPNNEQFF
D: TRBD2; size: many; J: TRBJ2-5; V: TRBV27; length: 15; DNA: TGTGCCACAGGGGGACTAGCGGGGTTTCGAGAGACCCAGTACTTC; CDR3: CATGGLAGFRETQYF
D: NA; size: few; J: TRBJ1-5; V: TRBV28; length: 18; DNA: TGTGCCAGCAGCTTCACTCTGACAGCCACATATAGCAATCAGCCCCAGCATTTT; CDR3: CASSFTLTATYSNQPQHF
D: NA; size: many; J: TRBJ1-2; V: TRBV25-1; length: 14; DNA: TGTGCCAGCAGTGTGGATTGGGAGGCCTATGGCTACACCTTC; CDR3: CASSVDWEAYGYTF
D: TRBD2; size: few; J: TRBJ2-2; V: TRBV7-3; length: 15; DNA: TGTGCCAGCAGCTTGATAGAGCGGGGTTACGGGGAGCTGTTTTTT; CDR3: CASSLIERGYGELFF
D: TRBD2; size: NA; J: TRBJ2-1; V: TRBV20-1; length: 15; DNA: TGCAGTGCCCCTCGACTAGCGGGAGGCCGAAATGAGCAGTTCTTC; CDR3: CSAPRLAGGRNEQFF
D: NA; size: few; J: TRBJ1-2; V: TRBV7-9; length: 17; DNA: TGTGCCAGCAGCCCCGAAAGGGGGACAACAACGAACTATGGCTACACCTTC; CDR3: CASSPERGTTTNYGYTF
D: TRBD2; size: many; J: TRBJ2-1; V: TRBV5-1; length: 15; DNA: TGCGCCAGCAGCCTGCGGGGGGGCGGGTACAATGAGCAGTTCTTC; CDR3: CASSLRGGGYNEQFF
D: NA; size: NA; J: TRBJ2-2; V: TRBV19; length: 15; DNA: TGTGCCACCCCCCGGGCAGGGAGCATTACCGGGGAGCTGTTTTTT; CDR3: CATPRAGSITGELFF
D: NA; size: many; J: TRBJ2-1; V: TRBV6-2/TRBV6-3; length: 16; DNA: TGTGCCAGCACCCAACCGGACTGGGAATATCTAAATGAGCAGTTCTTC; CDR3: CASTQPDWEYLNEQFF
D: TRBD2; size: many; J: TRBJ2-3; V: TRBV6-5; length: 17; DNA: TGTGCCAGCAGTTACACACCGGGACTAACGAGCACAGATACGCAGTATTTT; CDR3: CASSYTPGLTSTDTQYF
D: NA; size: few; J: TRBJ2-1; V: TRBV29-1; length: 14; DNA: TGCAGCTCCCTGGACGGGAGCTCCTACAATGAGCAGTTCTTC; CDR3: CSSLDGSSYNEQFF
D: NA; size: NA; J: TRBJ2-1; V: TRBV27; length: 15; DNA: TGTGCCAGCAGTCTACAACAGGGTCCCTACAATGAGCAGTTCTTC; CDR3: CASSLQQGPYNEQFF
D: NA; size: NA; J: TRBJ1-5; V: TRBV6-2/TRBV6-3; length: 14; DNA: TGTGCCAGCAGTTACCTTTCGCACAATCAGCCCCAGCATTTT; CDR3: CASSYLSHNQPQHF
D: NA; size: few; J: TRBJ1-2; V: TRBV7-9; length: 12; DNA: TGTGCCAGCAGCACCACGGGGCTCGGCTACACCTTC; CDR3: CASSTTGLGYTF
D: TRBD2; size: NA; J: TRBJ2-7; V: TRBV28; length: 15; DNA: TGTGCCAGCGGGCTTCCACCTGGGACTAGCGGCGAGCAGTACTTC; CDR3: CASGLPPGTSGEQYF
D: TRBD2; size: NA; J: TRBJ2-7; V: TRBV20-1; length: 14; DNA: TGCAGTGCGTTAAGAGGGACTAGCTCCTACGAGCAGTACTTC; CDR3: CSALRGTSSYEQYF
D: NA; size: many; J: TRBJ2-2; V: TRBV6-2/TRBV6-3; length: 14; DNA: TGTGCCAGCAGGGGTTGGCGTGGCACCGGGGAGCTGTTTTTT; CDR3: CASRGWRGTGELFF
D: TRBD2; size: few; J: TRBJ2-1; V: TRBV20-1; length: 13; DNA: TGCAGTGCTATCGGACTAGCCTACAATGAGCAGTTCTTC; CDR3: CSAIGLAYNEQFF
D: NA; size: few; J: TRBJ2-3; V: TRBV12-3/TRBV12-4; length: 14; DNA: TGTGCCAGCAGTCCATGGTCCCTCACAGATACGCAGTATTTT; CDR3: CASSPWSLTDTQYF
D: NA; size: many; J: TRBJ2-7; V: TRBV29-1; length: 15; DNA: TGCAGCGTTGTAGGGCGGACACAGGGCGGGTACGAGCAGTACTTC; CDR3: CSVVGRTQGGYEQYF
D: NA; size: few; J: TRBJ2-1; V: TRBV9; length: 13; DNA: TGTGCCAGCAGCGTAGGCCCGAGGGGTGAGCAGTTCTTC; CDR3: CASSVGPRGEQFF
D: TRBD1; size: many; J: TRBJ1-3; V: TRBV4-3; length: 16; DNA: TGCGCCAGCAGCCCGGACAGGGGTTTTTCTGGAAACACCATATATTTT; CDR3: CASSPDRGFSGNTIYF
D: TRBD2; size: NA; J: TRBJ2-1; V: TRBV7-9; length: 13; DNA: TGTGCCAGCAGCTTACTAGCGGACAATGAGCAGTTCTTC; CDR3: CASSLLADNEQFF
D: TRBD1; size: NA; J: TRBJ2-2; V: TRBV29-1; length: 14; DNA: TGCAGCGTTGGCCCAGGGGGCGCCCCCGGGGAGCTGTTTTTT; CDR3: CSVGPGGAPGELFF
D: NA; size: NA; J: TRBJ1-2; V: TRBV20-1; length: 13; DNA: TGCAGTGCTAGAGATAGGAGGGAGGATGGCTACACCTTC; CDR3: CSARDRREDGYTF
D: NA; size: NA; J: TRBJ2-7; V: TRBV28; length: 15; DNA: TGTGCCAGCAGTCCCCACCGACTAAGCTCCTACGAGCAGTACTTC; CDR3: CASSPHRLSSYEQYF
D: TRBD1; size: NA; J: TRBJ2-4; V: TRBV6-1; length: 16; DNA: TGTGCCAGCAGCCCCGGACAGGGGGGCTACAAAAACATTCAGGACTTC; CDR3: CASSPGQGGYKNIQDF
D: NA; size: NA; J: TRBJ2-1; V: TRBV12-5; length: 18; DNA: TGTGCTAGTGGTTTGGTAGTCACAGAAGATATTTCCTACAATGAGCAGTTCTTC; CDR3: CASGLVVTEDISYNEQFF
D: NA; size: NA; J: TRBJ2-3; V: TRBV7-9; length: 14; DNA: TGTGCCAGCAGCTCGGGTCTACAGGAAGATACGCAGTATTTT; CDR3: CASSSGLQEDTQYF
D: NA; size: NA; J: TRBJ1-2; V: TRBV7-2; length: 17; DNA: TGTGCCAGCAGCTTACCTGGATGGGTTGGGGGGTCAAGTGGCTACACCTTC; CDR3: CASSLPGWVGGSSGYTF